This TCR beta chain was captured by sequencing in a study of CXCR3-negative and CXCR3-positive naive CD8 T cells (dated by TCRdb to the late 2010s). The study in broad terms: About 150 million TRB reads were obtained in total, roughly 1.5 +/- 0.3 million reads per library. Diversity and physicochemical repertoire analyses covered about a dozen donors pooled from two independent experiments. For the TRBV-TRBJ cluster analysis, the naive subsets came from 5 donors, while the memory cells came from 3 donors. The research as a whole found: Both naive subsets had comparably high repertoire diversity, while memory CD8+ T cells had much lower repertoire diversity. TRBV-TRBJ usage was similar between naive CXCR3-negative and CXCR3-positive cells from the same donor, while memory cells showed distinct patterns. Surface CD5, linked to self-reactivity in mice, was comparable between naive subsets; TCR interaction strength was therefore also inferred from TRB CDR3 physicochemical properties. Compared with CXCR3-negative naive cells, CXCR3-positive naive cells had TRB CDR3s with higher hydrophobicity (lower Kidera factor 4), lower energy, and higher strength and volume indices. Freshly isolated PBMCs were used for most assays because CXCR3 expression went down partially after cryopreservation.

For sequencing, a NextSeq 550 was employed. The Human TCR Profiling Kit (MiLaboratory) was used to make UMI-labeled 5' RACE TRB cDNA libraries. The full amount of extracted RNA was used for cDNA synthesis, and the full amount of resulting cDNA was used for PCR amplification. Libraries were prepared in parallel using an identical number of PCR cycles. Processing in the source paper ran as follows. With a requirement of at least two reads per UMI, MIGEC and MiXCR extracted about 52,000 +/- 9,100 unique UMI-labeled TRB cDNA molecules per library. Each library averaged roughly 40,000 +/- 10,000 functional in-frame TRB CDR3 nucleotide clonotypes without stop codons. After each sample was downsampled to 5000 UMI-labeled TRB molecules, VDJtools was used to calculate diversity metrics such as normalized Shannon-Wiener and Chao1. For the central five CDR3 residues, VDJtools calculated physicochemical properties weighted by clonotype size, namely interaction energy, strength, volume and Kidera factor 4. Reprocessed by TCRdb, the reads give a single entry per CDR3 protein sequence, without DNA. TCRdb's processing, not the study's, gives the V and J calls here. This sample's records show over 100,000 distinct CDR3 sequences. The leading ten clones occupy roughly 0.3% of the sample.

According to the germline V gene (reference sequence), CDR1 reads DFQATT and CDR2 reads SNEGSKA. The CDR3 sequence holds 16 residues, the cysteine and phenylalanine included. The DNA is unrecorded. Each CD8+ T cell subset was flow-sorted in triplicate, with approximately 300,000 cells per subset placed directly into RLT lysis buffer. To exclude memory contaminants, naive CD8+ T cells were stringently defined as CD45RO-CCR7+CD27+CD95-. Standard density gradient centrifugation was used to isolate peripheral blood mononuclear cells from buffy coats. Naive CXCR3-negative and CXCR3-positive CD8+ T cells were flow-sorted using a FACSAria III. Total RNA was extracted from sorted cells using an RNeasy Mini Kit. As concerns this clonotype: What antigen it recognizes has not been identified.

The V and J genes are TRBV20-1 and TRBJ2-1; TCRdb's D gene call, TRBD2, goes unchecked for lack of DNA. The clonotype was recovered from a human donor in good health. Some clones in this sample may be carry-over from other donors' samples. Material for sequencing was naive CXCR3- CD8+ T cells from blood. The label giving this sample's cell subset or site can be read as: CD45RO-CCR7+CD27+CD95- naive CD8+ T cells lacking CXCR3 (TNR3-). The CDR3 reads as follows: CSANPRLAVGMNEQFF.